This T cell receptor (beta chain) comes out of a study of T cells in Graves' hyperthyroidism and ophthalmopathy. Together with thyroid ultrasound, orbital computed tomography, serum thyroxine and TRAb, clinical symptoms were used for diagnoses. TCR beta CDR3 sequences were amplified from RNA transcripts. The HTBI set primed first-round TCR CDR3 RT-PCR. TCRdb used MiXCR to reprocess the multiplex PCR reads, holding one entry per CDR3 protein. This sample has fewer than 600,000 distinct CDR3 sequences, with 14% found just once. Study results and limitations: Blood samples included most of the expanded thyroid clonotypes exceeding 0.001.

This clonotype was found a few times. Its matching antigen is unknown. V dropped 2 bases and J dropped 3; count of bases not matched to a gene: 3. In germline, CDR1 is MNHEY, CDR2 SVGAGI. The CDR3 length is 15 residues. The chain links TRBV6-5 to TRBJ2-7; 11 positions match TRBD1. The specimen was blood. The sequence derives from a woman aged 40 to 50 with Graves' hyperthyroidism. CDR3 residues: CASSYGGQGDYEQYF. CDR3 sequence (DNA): TGTGCCAGCAGTTACGGGGGACAGGGGGACTACGAGCAGTACTTC.